This TCR beta chain stems from a study of blood T cell repertoires in COVID-19. Study-wide background: The study drew acute and convalescent COVID-19 samples from the United States, Italy and Spain.

TCRdb keeps only in-frame clones here, not all; method: immunoSEQ multiplex PCR. The sample has 250,000 to 400,000 clones, around 88% seen once. Patients in Seattle were enrolled during active infection, then followed longitudinally. Deletions cut 3 bases from V and 0 bases from J, with 12 bases between. Looked up from germline, CDR1 is SGHTA and CDR2 is FQGNSA. The CDR3 covers 15 residues. The J gene is TRBJ2-7, the V gene TRBV7-2, with TRBD1 as a possible D gene (5 bases). This TCR derives from a woman aged 25-40 years with COVID-19, enrolled during active disease. Sequencing was carried out using peripheral blood. As DNA, the CDR3 is TGTGCCAGCAGCTTCACTCGACAGCCCTCCTACGAGCAGTACTTC. Translated: CASSFTRQPSYEQYF.